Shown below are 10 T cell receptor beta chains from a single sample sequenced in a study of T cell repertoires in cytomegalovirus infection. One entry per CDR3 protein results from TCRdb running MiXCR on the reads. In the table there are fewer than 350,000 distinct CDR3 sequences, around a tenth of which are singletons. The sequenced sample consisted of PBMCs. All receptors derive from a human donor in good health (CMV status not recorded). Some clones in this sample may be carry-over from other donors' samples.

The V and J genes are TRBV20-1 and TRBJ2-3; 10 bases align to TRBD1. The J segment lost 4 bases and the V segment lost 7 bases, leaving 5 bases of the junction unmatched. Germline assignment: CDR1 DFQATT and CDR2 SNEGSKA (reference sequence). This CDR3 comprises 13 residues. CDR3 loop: CSVMGQGPDTQYF. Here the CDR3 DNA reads TGCAGTGTCATGGGACAGGGGCCAGATACGCAGTATTTT.

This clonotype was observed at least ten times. As DNA, the CDR3 is TGTGCCAGCAGTTTGGCGGGGGGTACATACAATGAGCAGTTCTTC. Translating gives CASSLAGGTYNEQFF. The rearrangement links TRBV7-2 to TRBJ2-1, with 8 bases fitting TRBD2. This CDR3 region has 15 residues. J lost 4 bases, V lost 6 bases, and 8 bases had no gene match. Germline V gene lookup returns CDR1 SGHTA and CDR2 FQGNSA.

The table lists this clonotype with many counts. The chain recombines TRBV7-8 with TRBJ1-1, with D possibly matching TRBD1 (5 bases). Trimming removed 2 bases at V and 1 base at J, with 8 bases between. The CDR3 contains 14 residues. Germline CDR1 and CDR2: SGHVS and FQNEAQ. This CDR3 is CASSLSGGNTEAFF. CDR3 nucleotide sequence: TGTGCCAGCAGCTTATCGGGGGGGAACACTGAAGCTTTCTTT.

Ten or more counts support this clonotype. The CDR3 nucleotides read TGTGCCAGCAGCAAGAACTACGAGCAGTACTTC. It is translated as CASSKNYEQYF. The gene calls are TRBV7-9 and TRBJ2-7; the D is unclear. This CDR3 spans 11 amino acids. CDR1 SEHNR and CDR2 FQNEAQ come from the germline V gene (reference sequence). The V gene lost 5 bases and the J gene lost 3 bases, with 5 bases spanning the gap.

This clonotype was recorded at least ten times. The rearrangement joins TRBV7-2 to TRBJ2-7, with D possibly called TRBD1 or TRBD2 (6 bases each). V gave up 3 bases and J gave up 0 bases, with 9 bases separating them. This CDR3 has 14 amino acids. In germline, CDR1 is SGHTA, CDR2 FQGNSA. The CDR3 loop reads CASSFGGLSYEQYF. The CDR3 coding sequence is TGTGCCAGCAGCTTTGGGGGGCTCTCCTACGAGCAGTACTTC. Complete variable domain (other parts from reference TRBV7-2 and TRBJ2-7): GAGVSQSPSNKVTEKGKDVELRCDPISGHTALYWYRQSLGQGLEFLIYFQGNSAPDKSGLPSDRFSAERTGGSVSTLTIQRTQQEDSAVYLCASSFGGLSYEQYFGPGTRLTVT.

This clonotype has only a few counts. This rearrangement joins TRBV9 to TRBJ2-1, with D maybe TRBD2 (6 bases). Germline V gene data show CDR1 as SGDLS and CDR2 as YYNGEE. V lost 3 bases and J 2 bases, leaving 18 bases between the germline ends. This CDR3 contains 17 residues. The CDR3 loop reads CASSGRLDGSTYNEQFF. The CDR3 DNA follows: TGTGCCAGCAGCGGCCGCCTTGACGGGAGCACCTACAATGAGCAGTTCTTC.

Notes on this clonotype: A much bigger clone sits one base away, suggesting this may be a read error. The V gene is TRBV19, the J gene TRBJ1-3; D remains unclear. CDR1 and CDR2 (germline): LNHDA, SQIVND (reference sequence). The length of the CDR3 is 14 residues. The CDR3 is CTSRIGGTGNTIYF. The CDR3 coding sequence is TGTACCAGTAGGATAGGAGGTACTGGAAACACCATATATTTT.

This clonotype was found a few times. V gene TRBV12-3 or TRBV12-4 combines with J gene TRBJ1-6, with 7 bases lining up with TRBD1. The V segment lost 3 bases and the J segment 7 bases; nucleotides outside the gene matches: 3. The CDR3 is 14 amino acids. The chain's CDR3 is CASSLGTVNSPLHF. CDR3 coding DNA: TGTGCCAGCAGTTTGGGGACAGTGAATTCACCCCTCCACTTT.

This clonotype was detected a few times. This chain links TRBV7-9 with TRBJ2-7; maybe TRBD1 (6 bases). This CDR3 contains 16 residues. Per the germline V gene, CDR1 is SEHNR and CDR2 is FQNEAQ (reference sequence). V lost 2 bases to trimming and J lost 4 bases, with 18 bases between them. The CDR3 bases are TGTGCCAGCAGCTTAAGGGAGTGGGAGACAGGTTACGAGCAGTACTTC. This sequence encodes CASSLREWETGYEQYF.

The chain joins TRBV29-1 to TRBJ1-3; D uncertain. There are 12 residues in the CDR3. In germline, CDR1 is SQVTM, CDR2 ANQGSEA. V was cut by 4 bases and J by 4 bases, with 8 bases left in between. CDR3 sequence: CSVVGAGNTIYF. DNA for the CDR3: TGCAGCGTTGTTGGAGCGGGAAACACCATATATTTT. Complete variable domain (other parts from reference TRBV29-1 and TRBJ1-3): SAVISQKPSRDICQRGTSLTIQCQVDSQVTMMFWYRQQPGQSLTLIATANQGSEATYESGFVIDKFPISRPNLTFSTLTVSNMSPEDSSIYLCSVVGAGNTIYFGEGSWLTVV.